The entry that follows covers one T cell receptor (beta chain) sequence. Antigen specificity is unknown. In the same sample, other DNA sequences code for this CDR3. This entry belongs to a study of cytomegalovirus exposure and HLA in healthy donors. Study-level findings and limits: Later analysis placed DRB1 highest and HLA-C lowest in TCR association rates, which differed by HLA locus. In most subjects, TCR beta sequences reportedly gave accurate predictions of HLA-A and HLA-B alleles.

The study ran its PCR with 60 Vbeta and 13 Jbeta primers. The repertoire was sequenced with immunoSEQ multiplex PCR; TCRdb's copy has only in-frame clones and lacks some. The sample yields roughly 180,000 clones, 82% seen once. This CDR3 spans 16 amino acids. Germline CDR1 MNHEY, CDR2 SMNVEV (reference sequence). V was pared by 2 bases and J by 2 bases, with 4 bases of the junction left unmatched. Participants comprised healthy donors of bone marrow. Material for sequencing was PBMCs. This sequence was found in a man aged 40-55 years in good health and CMV-seronegative. The chain carries TRBV27 and TRBJ1-5; 9 nucleotides match TRBD1. The CDR3 nucleotides are TGTGCCAGCAGTTTACGTGGGACAGGGCGCAATCAGCCCCAGCATTTT. Protein product: CASSLRGTGRNQPQHF.